This TCR beta chain was identified in a study of regulatory T cells in long-lasting Graves disease. Background on the study: For under 3 months, newly diagnosed Graves' patients had been taking antithyroid drugs.

From germline, CDR1 is SGHRS and CDR2 YFSETQ. The CDR3 is 14 amino acids. The V gene end was trimmed by 4 bases and the J gene end by 6 bases; junction bases not matched to a gene: 6. To make TCR beta libraries, researchers used iRepertoire HTBI primers and Arm-PCR of CDR3 regions. Source study methods: Samples revealed approximately 60 TRBV and 15 or so TRBJ segments. TCRdb called the multiplex PCR reads again in MiXCR, with one record for every CDR3 protein. In this record, the V and J calls reflect TCRdb's handling and not the investigators' own analysis. Seen here are about 620,000 distinct CDR3 sequences, approximately 15% observed once, and the top ten hold more than 15%. The time point denotes: newly diagnosed GD, antithyroid drugs for less than 3 months. Scientists built the TCR library using RNA that was extracted from PBMCs. As collected, the peripheral blood samples measured about 10 milliliters each and went into EDTA tubes.

These records were also assigned to another study, of T cells in Graves' hyperthyroidism and ophthalmopathy.

Sequenced here: peripheral blood mononuclear cells (PBMCs), sampled at new diagnosis, from a patient treated with antithyroid drugs. This receptor was identified in a woman between 25 and 40 years old with Graves disease. The chain is built from TRBV5-1 and TRBJ1-2; 10 positions match TRBD1. In DNA, the CDR3 is TGCGCCAGCAGCGCCCCGGGACAGGGGAATGGCTACACCTTC. Translation gives CASSAPGQGNGYTF.